This T cell receptor beta chain was identified in a study of beta chain features in type 1 diabetes. Since all of the isolated RNA was reverse transcribed, expressed TCRB transcripts were what got sequenced. Some clones are missing from TCRdb's copy, which holds only in-frame ones; the method was immunoSEQ multiplex PCR. Of roughly 500,000 clones in the sample, 25% to 35% were seen once. Markers CD45RO/CCR7/CD25/CD127/CD95/CD27 served to sort CD4+ naive, central memory, regulatory and stem cell-like memory cells. This TCR derives from a man aged 18 to 29 in good health. Specimen: naive CD4+ T cells from blood.

Here the CDR3 reads CASSDRQGAELEQYF. DNA of the CDR3: TGTGCCAGCAGCGACCGACAGGGGGCTGAACTCGAGCAGTACTTC. The genes are TRBV9 and TRBJ2-7; 10 bases are shared with TRBD1. CDR3 length: 15 amino acids. V lost 3 bases, J lost 6 bases, and 9 bases stayed unmatched. Germline CDR1 and CDR2: SGDLS and YYNGEE.